This passage covers 23 T cell receptor beta chains from one sample sequenced in a study of cytomegalovirus exposure and HLA in healthy donors. PCR primers comprised 60 Vbeta and 13 Jbeta primers. TCRdb's table, derived via immunoSEQ multiplex PCR, lists solely in-frame clones and lacks some. The profile shows some 100,000 clones, 70% to 80% of them singletons. Specimen: PBMCs. The receptors derive from a man aged 50 or older in good health and CMV-seropositive.

The chain links TRBV4-1 to TRBJ1-1; 8 nucleotides agree with TRBD1. The CDR3 has 15 amino acids. The V segment lost 1 base and the J segment 2 bases; nucleotides outside the gene matches: 3. Germline CDR1 and CDR2: MGHRA and YSYEKL. CDR3 in amino acids: CASSQVGQVNTEAFF. The CDR3 nucleotides are TGCGCCAGCAGCCAAGTGGGACAGGTAAACACTGAAGCTTTCTTT.

The chain links TRBV19 to TRBJ2-3; the match to TRBD2 covers 8 bases. The ends lost 1 base at V and 0 bases at J; junction bases unmatched: 6. Germline CDR1 and CDR2: LNHDA and SQIVND (reference sequence). The CDR3 is 17 amino acids. The CDR3 loop is CASSIVPSGFSTDTQYF. The CDR3 DNA is TGTGCCAGTAGTATAGTACCTAGCGGGTTTAGCACAGATACGCAGTATTTT.

J is TRBJ1-4 and V is TRBV6-6; 9 nucleotides align to TRBD1. The trim removed 6 bases at V and 7 bases at J, leaving 3 bases unmatched. The CDR3 is 13 residues long. The germline CDR1 and CDR2 sequences are MNHNY and SVGAGI (reference sequence). CDR3 nucleotide sequence: TGTGCCAGCAGCGACAGGGGGGGTGAAAAACTGTTTTTT. Translating gives CASSDRGGEKLFF.

The CDR3 DNA is TGTGCCAGTAGCCGGCAGGGCCAAGAGACCCAGTACTTC. As protein: CASSRQGQETQYF. The chain uses TRBV19 and TRBJ2-5; possible D gene TRBD1, 5 bases. Germline V gene sequence: CDR1 LNHDA, CDR2 SQIVND (reference sequence). The length of the CDR3 is 13 residues. The V end lost 6 bases, the J end lost 1 base, and 9 bases lay between the germline ends.

This clone has just one count. The rearrangement links TRBV27 to TRBJ2-2; D may be TRBD2 (6 bases). The germline V gene has CDR1 MNHEY and CDR2 SMNVEV (reference sequence). CDR3 length: 18 residues. Trimming stripped 0 bases from V and 3 bases from J, with 17 bases between. CDR3 region: CASSLSIVPGADTGELFF. CDR3 DNA sequence: TGTGCCAGCAGTTTATCGATCGTTCCGGGAGCGGACACCGGGGAGCTGTTTTTT.

The chain links TRBV5-1 to TRBJ2-5, with TRBD2 identical over 8 bases. This CDR3 is built from 13 residues. The germline V gene encodes CDR1 SGHRS and CDR2 YFSETQ. The J segment lost 4 bases and the V segment lost 3 bases, leaving 2 bases of the junction unmatched. CDR3 nucleotides: TGCGCCAGCAGCTCCGGACTAGCAGAGACCCAGTACTTC. This gives the protein CASSSGLAETQYF.

The rearrangement joins TRBV10-2 to TRBJ2-1, with 10 bases that match TRBD2. The ends lost 5 bases at V and 4 bases at J; junction bases unmatched: 5. CDR3 length: 15 residues. Germline V CDR1 and CDR2: WSHSY, SAAADI. In nucleotides, the CDR3 is TGCGCCAGCAGTTGGACTAGCGGCGATTACAATGAGCAGTTCTTC. This codes for CASSWTSGDYNEQFF.

The gene calls are TRBV28 and TRBJ1-3; D may be TRBD1 (6 bases). The V and J ends lost 5 bases and 4 bases respectively, with 12 bases between them. Germline V gene data show CDR1 as MDHEN and CDR2 as SYDVKM. The CDR3 loop spans 14 amino acids. CDR3 in amino acids: CASSPNRVGNTIYF. The CDR3 DNA reads TGTGCCAGCAGTCCTAACAGGGTAGGAAACACCATATATTTT.

The chain is built from TRBV19 and TRBJ2-1; a weak D match, TRBD2 (6 bases). Trimming stripped 4 bases from V and 6 bases from J, with 22 bases between. This CDR3 is 17 amino acids long. Germline V CDR1 and CDR2: LNHDA, SQIVND (reference sequence). The CDR3 DNA follows: TGTGCCAGTAGTAGAACTCACCGGGACTCTCGCAGCAATGAGCAGTTCTTC. This gives the protein CASSRTHRDSRSNEQFF.

In this sample, this clone turned up once. The chain links TRBV11-3 to TRBJ2-1, with D possibly matching TRBD1 (5 bases). Looked up from germline, CDR1 is SGHNT and CDR2 is YENEEA. V dropped 2 bases and J dropped 7 bases, with 15 bases sitting between them. This CDR3 comprises 15 residues. Here the CDR3 DNA reads TGTGCCAGCAGCTTAAGTTATAGGGGTGAAAATGAGCAGTTCTTC. It yields the protein CASSLSYRGENEQFF.

The J gene is TRBJ1-2, the V gene TRBV27, with a weak D call TRBD1 (5 bases). The CDR3 totals 14 residues. The V gene lost 6 bases and the J gene lost 5 bases, with 16 bases spanning the gap. The germline V gene has CDR1 MNHEY and CDR2 SMNVEV (reference sequence). CDR3 DNA: TGTGCCAGCAGCGCGGGGGGGACTTTATATGGCTACACCTTC. Translation gives CASSAGGTLYGYTF.

DNA for the CDR3: TGTGCCAGCAGCAGCACAGAGAACACTGAAGCTTTCTTT. Protein product: CASSSTENTEAFF. The rearrangement uses TRBV6-5 and TRBJ1-1; no clear D. The germline CDR1 and CDR2 sequences are MNHEY and SVGAGI. V was cut by 6 bases and J by 1 base, with 9 bases left in between. The CDR3 has 13 residues.

The chain is built from TRBV25-1 and TRBJ2-2; tentatively, D is TRBD1 (6 bases). Germline V gene sequence: CDR1 MGHDK, CDR2 SYGVNS. V lost 4 bases to trimming and J lost 5 bases, with 11 bases between them. The CDR3 spans 14 residues. CDR3 amino acids: CASSGPQGTGELFF. DNA for the CDR3: TGTGCCAGCAGTGGCCCACAGGGTACCGGGGAGCTGTTTTTT.

This clone has just one count. The chain couples TRBV18 to TRBJ1-6, with no clear D. This CDR3 has 13 residues. V was cut by 8 bases and J by 1 base, with 6 bases left in between. Per the germline V gene, CDR1 is KGHSH and CDR2 is LQKENI. The CDR3 region has the DNA TGTGCCAGCACCCTATCCTATAATTCACCCCTCCACTTT. Its translation is CASTLSYNSPLHF.

This chain joins TRBV6-6 and TRBJ1-1; no reliable D call. The CDR3 totals 12 residues. Trimming removed 2 bases at V and 4 bases at J, with 5 bases between. From germline, CDR1 is MNHNY and CDR2 SVGAGI (reference sequence). CDR3 amino acids: CASSYISTEAFF. The CDR3 DNA reads as TGTGCCAGCAGTTACATATCCACTGAAGCTTTCTTT.

The V and J genes are TRBV28 and TRBJ2-7, with 11 bases that match TRBD2. There are 15 residues in the CDR3. V lost 2 bases, J lost 5 bases, and 5 bases stayed unmatched. Germline V gene lookup returns CDR1 MDHEN and CDR2 SYDVKM. The CDR3: CASSLPGLAAHEQYF. The CDR3 nucleotides read TGTGCCAGCAGTTTACCGGGACTAGCGGCGCACGAGCAGTACTTC.

V and J are TRBV18 and TRBJ2-7; D remains unclear. The CDR3 has 15 residues. Germline CDR1 is KGHSH and CDR2 is LQKENI. V lost 6 bases, J lost 5 bases, and 20 bases lay in between. The CDR3 spells CASSPIVGPTHEQYF. The DNA for the CDR3 is TGTGCCAGCTCGCCCATCGTCGGTCCAACCCACGAGCAGTACTTC.

The V call is TRBV18, the J call TRBJ2-7; TRBD1 matches 7 bases. J was trimmed by 0 bases and V by 1 base; bases with no gene match: 12. This CDR3 spans 18 amino acids. The germline CDR1 and CDR2 sequences are KGHSH and LQKENI. CDR3 sequence reads: CASSPRPVRDRLSYEQYF. CDR3 in DNA: TGTGCCAGCTCACCACGTCCGGTCAGGGACAGACTCTCCTACGAGCAGTACTTC.

The V call is TRBV11-2, the J call TRBJ2-3, with D possibly TRBD1 on 6 matching bases. Germline CDR1 is SGHAT and CDR2 is FQNNGV. The CDR3 sequence is 14 residues long. Deletions cut 1 base from V and 5 bases from J, with 10 bases between. CDR3 nucleotide sequence: TGTGCCAGCAGCTTAGGCAGGGGACAAGATACGCAGTATTTT. Protein product: CASSLGRGQDTQYF.

The chain joins TRBV10-1 to TRBJ2-1; 9 bases are shared with TRBD2. Trimming took 3 bases from V and 0 from J; bases not matched to a gene: 12. CDR1 WNHNN and CDR2 SYGVQD come from the germline V gene (reference sequence). The CDR3 has 19 amino acids. CDR3 sequence reads: CASSDDDSGRFGSYNEQFF. CDR3 coding DNA: TGCGCCAGCAGTGATGATGATAGCGGGAGATTCGGCTCCTACAATGAGCAGTTCTTC.

The chain carries TRBV18 and TRBJ1-1; 7 bases are shared with TRBD1. There are 15 residues in the CDR3. After removal of 1 base from V and 6 bases from J, the junction contained 8 bases not matched to a gene. Germline V gene lookup returns CDR1 KGHSH and CDR2 LQKENI. CDR3 protein: CASSPQTGQGAEAFF. The CDR3 region has the DNA TGTGCCAGCTCACCACAGACAGGGCAGGGCGCTGAAGCTTTCTTT.

V and J are TRBV11-3 and TRBJ2-7; weak D call: TRBD1 (5 bases). The V gene lost 4 bases and the J gene lost 5 bases, with 18 bases spanning the gap. CDR1 and CDR2 (germline): SGHNT, YENEEA. The CDR3 is 15 amino acids. The CDR3 DNA follows: TGTGCCAGCAGCTCGAGATTGACAGTTAAGCACGAGCAGTACTTC. Its translation: CASSSRLTVKHEQYF.

The rearrangement joins TRBV18 to TRBJ2-1; 9 bases are shared with TRBD2. V was clipped by 5 bases and J by 4 bases; unmatched bases: 3. Germline CDR1 reads KGHSH; CDR2 reads LQKENI. The CDR3 loop spans 14 amino acids. CDR3 bases: TGTGCCAGCTCAAGTAGCGGGGGTTACAATGAGCAGTTCTTC. Translation: CASSSSGGYNEQFF.